This note documents a single T cell receptor (beta chain) sequence. Its recognized antigen is unknown. Base qualities are not recorded, but no much larger clone differs from it by a single base. From cysteine to phenylalanine, the CDR3 is 15 amino acids long. CDR3 DNA only is kept here, 45 bases in frame from base 1. The germline V gene encodes CDR1 SGDLS and CDR2 YYNGEE. Trimming removed 2 bases from V and 2 bases from J; the gene matches leave 4 bases unexplained. The data were taken from a study of radiation and T cells in renal cell carcinoma (dated by TCRdb to 2020 to 2021). General notes on the study: Samples came from a clinical trial, in which primary renal cell carcinomas received 15 Gy stereotactic body radiation therapy followed by nephrectomy 4 weeks later. A total of under 60 samples underwent TCR beta sequencing, made up of roughly 26 tumors and some 27 peripheral blood samples. Across all 55 or so samples, 4,000,000 or so unique CDR3 nucleotide sequences, encoding roughly 3 million unique CDR3 amino acid sequences, were identified.

The full study reports these points: Because no pretreatment tumor biopsies were available, whether clonotypes were present in the tumor at baseline could not be determined. Effects of radiation dose or scheduling on the TCR repertoire could not be addressed with the single-armed trial design. Changes in the blood repertoire were not tracked past 4 weeks after treatment. An increase in top tumor clonotypes in blood was observed from baseline to 2 weeks post-radiation, followed by contraction by 4 weeks, which was taken to suggest transient expansion of tumor-resident clones.

TCR beta libraries were generated from genomic DNA with the immunoSEQ kit, following the manufacturer's recommendations. To prepare the libraries, a first multiplex PCR with proprietary primers was run, followed by a second PCR that added unique barcodes, and a bead cleanup was done after each round. Each sample batch included a kit-provided positive control reaction and a negative control reaction. The final libraries were assessed on an Agilent 4200 TapeStation D1000 ScreenTape, pooled by volume, and quantified by qPCR. An Illumina NextSeq500 fitted with a MidOutput 150-cycle cartridge performed the sequencing, running 156 Read1 cycles and 15 Index1 cycles with the kit's custom primers. The pooled library was loaded at 1.0 pM, and approximately 20% PhiX control was spiked in. As for the original processing: The vendor-processed data were analyzed in R, and a clonotype was defined as all T cells that share the same CDR3 nucleotide sequence. In the clone abundance analyses, frequencies in each sample were normalized to that sample's 10,000 most abundant clones. Public T cell clones, which averaged fewer than five per sample, were excluded before analysis. Tumor-enriched and baseline blood-enriched clonotypes were defined by at least a 32-fold difference in abundance between compartments. A beta-binomial differential abundance model was applied to find clonotypes that expanded or contracted between blood time points. Tumor-blood repertoire similarity was measured with the Baroni-Urbani and Buser coefficient, and group comparisons used two-tailed Wilcoxon tests in R. The table comes from immuneACCESS by way of TCRdb, which keeps in-frame sequences with V and J called. Part of the clones is missing from these tables; in studies checked, under half for an unresolved V gene and the rest for unknown reasons. V, J and clone size derive from that table, while D and trimming were established from the DNA sequence. The sample profile shows 45,000 to 55,000 clones; about 80% of them were found once. The ten largest clones add up to under 30% of the sample.

The time point label, as the study defines it: blood 2 weeks post-SBRT. This specimen's treatment or condition label, interpreted: 15 Gy SBRT to primary tumor, nephrectomy 4 weeks later. To follow tumor-enriched clonotypes, serial peripheral blood was collected from radiation-treated patients at baseline and at 2 weeks and 4 weeks after SBRT. Every patient's renal cell carcinoma showed clear cell pathology. The QIAamp DNA Blood Mini Kit (Qiagen) was used to prepare genomic DNA for TCR sequencing. The analyses included only samples that passed all quality control checks. Here the sequenced sample was blood, taken from a patient whose treatment included radiotherapy and nephrectomy. Here the chain combines TRBV9 and TRBJ2-5; 9 central bases correspond to TRBD1. This clonotype was sampled from a woman in her 70s with renal cell carcinoma. The CDR3 reads as follows: CASSVDRGGQETQYF. Here is the DNA: TGTGCCAGCAGCGTGGACAGGGGTGGGCAAGAGACCCAGTACTTC.